A selection of T cell receptor beta chains follows, all from one sample in a study of cytomegalovirus exposure and HLA in healthy donors. The repertoire was sequenced with immunoSEQ multiplex PCR; TCRdb's copy has only in-frame clones and lacks some. The sample has approximately 100,000 clones, roughly three fifths seen once. What was sequenced was PBMCs. The receptors were gathered from a man aged 25 to 45 in good health and CMV-seronegative. Both conserved end residues are trimmed from each CDR3. Each record gives: V gene, CDR3 protein.

>TRBV7-9
ASSDGTSGLYEQY
>TRBV5-1
ASSRDSNSYEQY
>TRBV28
ASSSRDRESNEKLF
>TRBV7-3
ASSFTRQGEAF
>TRBV11-3
ASSLGGSQTQY
>TRBV19
ASSTGTGNGYT
>TRBV10-3
AISTGTGEAF
>TRBV30
AWSPGTGGVKPQH
>TRBV9
TSSATSLDTGELF
>TRBV25-1
ASSVAGGRGYEQY
>TRBV11-2
ASSPPDREDGYT
>TRBV5-1
ASSPGLAGATNTGELF
>TRBV15
ATGSGQGKSNEQF
>TRBV9
ASSTSDRGGNTIY
>TRBV19
ASSGSGGQETQY
>TRBV18
ASSPGRGGQSEQF
>TRBV6-4
ASSPSSSTGELF
>TRBV30
AWRTGSNSPLH
>TRBV7-2
ASSLFRGEAGSGNEQF
>TRBV11-1
ASSLVGRGIGTDTQY
>TRBV9
ASSVEGTGGIYEQC
>TRBV29-1
SVDGHRDVPVGYT
>TRBV9
ASSTQSGISYEQY
>TRBV29-1
SVEGGDYRNEQF
>TRBV7-9
ASSSTKLGQVFSYEQY
>TRBV6-1
AGKGQVFTEAF
>TRBV27
ASSFGSSPYEQY
>TRBV6-6
ASSSPGETQY
>TRBV10-3
AISGQGRTPLSYGYT
>TRBV2
ASSLTSGTGGVPLYNEQF
>TRBV5-1
ASSFGLGANEKLF
>TRBV21-1
ASSKRRGQGTPTEETQY
>TRBV11-1
ASRPRSFTDTQY
>TRBV4-3
ASSQSGGAYYEQY
>TRBV5-1
ASSLGDRGHEQF
>TRBV11-2
ASSRQGGGYTQY
>TRBV7-6
ASSKNPRGDYGYT
>TRBV29-1
SVGGTSGGYEQY
>TRBV14
ASSFNRGGTEAF
>TRBV4-1
ASSPILQGPYGYT
>TRBV11-1
ASSSDRTNQPQH
>TRBV18
ASSLGTGGNGYT
>TRBV19
ASSGQGYDSPLH
>TRBV5-1
ASSFEVVGELF
>TRBV4-1
ASSRAGGGNTGELF
>TRBV4-3
ASSRDRNSPLH
>TRBV6-5
ASRRTGANQPQH
>TRBV7-6
ASSTGLAGDGETQY
>TRBV5-1
ASRAGTSGGYEQY
>TRBV27
ASSPSYQETQY
>TRBV5-1
ASSLGLSGNQPQH
>TRBV5-5
ASSLTGTGTDTQY
>TRBV9
ASSGGQETYEQY
>TRBV6-5
ASRRQGGTGELF
>TRBV16
ASSQFAGLGNTIY
>TRBV28
ASSTSRNTGELF
>TRBV27
ASSFISEGTGKIHGYT
>TRBV5-1
ASSTRDSSEQF
>TRBV27
ASRGLAGVNEQF